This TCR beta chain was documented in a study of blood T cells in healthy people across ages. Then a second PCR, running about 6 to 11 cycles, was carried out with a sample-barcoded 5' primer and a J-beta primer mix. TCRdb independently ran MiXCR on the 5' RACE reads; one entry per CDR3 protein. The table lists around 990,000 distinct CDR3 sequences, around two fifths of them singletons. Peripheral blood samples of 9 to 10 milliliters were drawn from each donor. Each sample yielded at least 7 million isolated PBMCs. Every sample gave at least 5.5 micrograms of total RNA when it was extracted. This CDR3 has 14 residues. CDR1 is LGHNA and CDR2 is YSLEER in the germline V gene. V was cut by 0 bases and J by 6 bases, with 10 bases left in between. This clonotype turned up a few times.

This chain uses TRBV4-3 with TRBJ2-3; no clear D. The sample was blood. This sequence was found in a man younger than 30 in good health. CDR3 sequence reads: CASSQEGLADTQYF. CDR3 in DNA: TGCGCCAGCAGCCAAGAAGGCTTGGCGGATACGCAGTATTTT.